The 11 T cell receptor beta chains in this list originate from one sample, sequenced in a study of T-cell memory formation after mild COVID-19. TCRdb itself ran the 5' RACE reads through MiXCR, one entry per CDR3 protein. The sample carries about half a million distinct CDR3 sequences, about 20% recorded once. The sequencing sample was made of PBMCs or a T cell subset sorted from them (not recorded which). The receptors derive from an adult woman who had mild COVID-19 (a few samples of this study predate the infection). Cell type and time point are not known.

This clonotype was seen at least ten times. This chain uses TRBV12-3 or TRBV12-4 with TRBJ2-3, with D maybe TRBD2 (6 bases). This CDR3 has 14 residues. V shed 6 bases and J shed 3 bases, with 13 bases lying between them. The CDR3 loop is CASSPVGRTDTQYF. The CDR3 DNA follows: TGTGCCAGCAGCCCGGTCGGGAGAACAGATACGCAGTATTTT.

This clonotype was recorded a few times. The chain's CDR3 is CSVGLADGVSTDTQYF. The CDR3 DNA sequence: TGCAGCGTTGGACTAGCGGATGGGGTTAGCACAGATACGCAGTATTTT. The V gene is TRBV29-1, the J gene TRBJ2-3, with TRBD2 matching 9 bases. CDR1 and CDR2 from the germline V gene are SQVTM and ANQGSEA. This CDR3 comprises 16 residues. V dropped 4 bases and J dropped 0; count of bases not matched to a gene: 8.

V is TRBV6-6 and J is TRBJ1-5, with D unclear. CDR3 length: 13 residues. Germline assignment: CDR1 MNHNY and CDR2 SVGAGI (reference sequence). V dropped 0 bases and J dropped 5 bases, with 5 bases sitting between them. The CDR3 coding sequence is TGTGCCAGCAGTTACTCGGATTATCAGCCCCAGCATTTT. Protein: CASSYSDYQPQHF.

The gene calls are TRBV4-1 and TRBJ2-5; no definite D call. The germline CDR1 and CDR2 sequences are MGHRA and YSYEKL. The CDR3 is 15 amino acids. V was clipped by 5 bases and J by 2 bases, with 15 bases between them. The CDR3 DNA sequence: TGCGCCAGCAGCTTACATTGGACGATACAAGAGACCCAGTACTTC. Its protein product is CASSLHWTIQETQYF.

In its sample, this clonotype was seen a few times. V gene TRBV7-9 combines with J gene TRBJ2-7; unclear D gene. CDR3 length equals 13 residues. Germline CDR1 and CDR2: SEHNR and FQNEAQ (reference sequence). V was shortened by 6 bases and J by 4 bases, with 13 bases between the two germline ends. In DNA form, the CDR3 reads TGTGCCAGCAGATCTCGAACCGGGTACGAGCAGTACTTC. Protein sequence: CASRSRTGYEQYF.

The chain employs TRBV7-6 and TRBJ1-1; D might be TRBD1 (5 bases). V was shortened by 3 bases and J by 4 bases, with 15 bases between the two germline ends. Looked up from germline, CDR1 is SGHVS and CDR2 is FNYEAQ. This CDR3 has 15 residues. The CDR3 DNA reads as TGTGCCAGCAGCTTCATGGGGTTGGGACGCACTGAAGCTTTCTTT. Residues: CASSFMGLGRTEAFF.

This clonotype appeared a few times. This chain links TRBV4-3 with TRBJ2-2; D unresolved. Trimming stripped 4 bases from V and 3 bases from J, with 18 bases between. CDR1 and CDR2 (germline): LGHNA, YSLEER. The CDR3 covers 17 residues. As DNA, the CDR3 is TGCGCCAGCAGCCCCTACCGCCTCCTTGAAGACACCGGGGAGCTGTTTTTT. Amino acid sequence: CASSPYRLLEDTGELFF.

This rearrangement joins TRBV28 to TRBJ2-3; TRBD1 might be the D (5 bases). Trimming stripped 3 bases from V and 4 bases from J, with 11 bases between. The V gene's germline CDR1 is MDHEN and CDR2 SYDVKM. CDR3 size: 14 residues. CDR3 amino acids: CASSLAQGADTQYF. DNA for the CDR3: TGTGCCAGCAGTTTGGCGCAGGGTGCAGATACGCAGTATTTT.

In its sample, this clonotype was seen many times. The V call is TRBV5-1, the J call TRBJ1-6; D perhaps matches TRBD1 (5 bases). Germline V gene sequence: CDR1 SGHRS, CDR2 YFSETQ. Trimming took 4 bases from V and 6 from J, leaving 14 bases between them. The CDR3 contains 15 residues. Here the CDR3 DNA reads TGCGCCAGCAGCAGAGGGACTGGCTCTAATTCACCCCTCCACTTT. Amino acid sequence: CASSRGTGSNSPLHF.

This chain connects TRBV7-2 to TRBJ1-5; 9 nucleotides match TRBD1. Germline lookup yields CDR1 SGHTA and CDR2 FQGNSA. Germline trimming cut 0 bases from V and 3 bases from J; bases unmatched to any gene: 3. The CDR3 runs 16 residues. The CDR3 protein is CASSLAGQGINQPQHF. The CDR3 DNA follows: TGTGCCAGCAGCTTAGCGGGACAGGGTATCAATCAGCCCCAGCATTTT.

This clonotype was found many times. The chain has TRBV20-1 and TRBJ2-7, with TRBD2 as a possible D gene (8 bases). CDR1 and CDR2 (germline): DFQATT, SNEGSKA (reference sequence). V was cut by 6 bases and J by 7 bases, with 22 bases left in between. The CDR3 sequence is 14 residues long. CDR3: CSARQGLEVGEQYF. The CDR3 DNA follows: TGCAGTGCACGACAGGGACTAGAAGTAGGAGAGCAGTACTTC.